The entry below describes one T cell receptor beta chain. This specimen comes from a study of control samples from healthy donors and cancer patients. The CDR3 length is 15 residues. Germline CDR1 MDHEN, CDR2 SYDVKM. J was trimmed by 4 bases and V by 5 bases; bases with no gene match: 8. Using immunoSEQ multiplex PCR, the repertoire was profiled, and TCRdb retains in-frame clones only, with some absent. Counted here are 40,000 to 55,000 clones, 91% occurring once; the ten biggest clones make up 22%. This TCR was recovered from a woman aged 40 to 50 with head and neck cancer. What was sequenced was PBMCs. The genes are TRBV28 and TRBJ1-5, with TRBD1 matching 7 bases. The DNA for the CDR3 is TGTGCCAGCAGTCCCCGGACAGGTTGGAATCAGCCCCAGCATTTT. Protein sequence: CASSPRTGWNQPQHF. The full variable domain, rest sourced from reference TRBV28 and TRBJ1-5, is DVKVTQSSRYLVKRTGEKVFLECVQDMDHENMFWYRQDPGLGLRLIYFSYDVKMKEKGDIPEGYSVSREKKERFSLILESASTNQTSMYLCASSPRTGWNQPQHFGDGTRLSIL.